This passage covers 3 T cell receptor beta chains from one sample sequenced in a study of T cells in Graves' hyperthyroidism and ophthalmopathy. Amplified regions were TCR beta CDR3 sequences from RNA transcripts. The primer set for the first-round RT-PCR of the TCR CDR3 was HTBI. Using its own MiXCR run on the multiplex PCR reads, TCRdb lists one record per CDR3 protein. The sample has 700,000 or so distinct CDR3 sequences; around 17% are singletons. The sequenced sample consisted of blood. These receptors were obtained from a young man with Graves' hyperthyroidism.

This clonotype was picked up many times. CDR3 sequence: CASSEVKTGAYEQYF. In DNA form, the CDR3 reads TGTGCCAGCAGTGAAGTTAAGACAGGGGCCTACGAGCAGTACTTC. The chain links TRBV2 to TRBJ2-7; 8 bases match TRBD1. V trimming: 1 base; J trimming: 2 bases; junction bases outside the gene matches: 4. Germline V gives CDR1 SNHLY, CDR2 FYNNEI. The CDR3 is made up of 15 amino acids.

The sample holds many counts of this clonotype. The genes are TRBV28 and TRBJ2-7; 15 positions match TRBD2. Trimming removed 4 bases from V and 6 bases from J; junction bases left unmatched: 16. CDR1 is MDHEN, CDR2 SYDVKM, per germline. This CDR3 is 19 amino acids long. CDR3 DNA: TGTGCCAGCAGTTCACAGGGACTAGCGGGAGGAACTCGGTTCCGCGAGCAGTACTTC. Its translation: CASSSQGLAGGTRFREQYF. Using reference TRBV28 and TRBJ2-7 for the parts outside the CDR3, the full variable domain is DVKVTQSSRYLVKRTGEKVFLECVQDMDHENMFWYRQDPGLGLRLIYFSYDVKMKEKGDIPEGYSVSREKKERFSLILESASTNQTSMYLCASSSQGLAGGTRFREQYFGPGTRLTVT.

This clonotype was picked up many times. V is TRBV12-3 or TRBV12-4 and J is TRBJ2-7; D remains unclear. The CDR3 spans 13 residues. The ends were cut back, 8 bases at V and 6 bases at J, with 17 bases in the middle. The CDR3 DNA reads as TGTGCCAGCGCCGCCCAAGCCAGTAGCGAGCAGTACTTC. Its translation is CASAAQASSEQYF.